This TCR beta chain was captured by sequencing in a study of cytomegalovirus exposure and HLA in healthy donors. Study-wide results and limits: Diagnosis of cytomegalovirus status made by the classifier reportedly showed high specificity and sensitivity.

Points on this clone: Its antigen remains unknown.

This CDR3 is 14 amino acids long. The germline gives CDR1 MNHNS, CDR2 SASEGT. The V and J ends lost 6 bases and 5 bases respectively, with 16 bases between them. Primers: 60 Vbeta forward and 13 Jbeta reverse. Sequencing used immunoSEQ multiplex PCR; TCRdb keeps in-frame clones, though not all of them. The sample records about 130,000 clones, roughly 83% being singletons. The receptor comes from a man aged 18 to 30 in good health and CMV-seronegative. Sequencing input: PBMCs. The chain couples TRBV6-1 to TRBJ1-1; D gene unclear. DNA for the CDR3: TGTGCCAGCAGGCCCTACGGGGAAAATACTGAAGCTTTCTTT. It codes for CASRPYGENTEAFF.